The T cell receptor beta chain under discussion was sequenced for a study of cytomegalovirus exposure and HLA in healthy donors. On the study more broadly: An analysis done earlier identified 95 million to 140 million unique TCR beta sequences from around 180 million T cells. Study-level findings and limits: Fewer N-insertions than the roughly 670-donor mean were reportedly shown by an Asian-associated ancestry cluster in a later analysis.

This CDR3 spans 17 amino acids. The ends were cut back, 2 bases at V and 5 bases at J, with 18 bases in the middle. Germline-derived CDR1 and CDR2 are SGHVS and FQNEAQ. The PCR made use of 60 Vbeta and 13 Jbeta primers. Data came from immunoSEQ multiplex PCR; TCRdb stores just in-frame clones and leaves some out. The table includes about 260,000 clones, approximately 84% detected once. Comment on this clone: Its matching antigen is unknown.

V is TRBV7-8 and J is TRBJ1-4, with D tentatively TRBD1 (6 bases). This sequence originates from a woman in her 40s in good health and CMV-seropositive. What was sequenced was PBMCs. The CDR3, as DNA: TGTGCCAGCAGCTTATACGCCCGGACAGCACGAAATGAAAAACTGTTTTTT. This gives the protein CASSLYARTARNEKLFF.